A single T cell receptor beta chain is shown here with its context. Its antigen remains unidentified. This sample's treatment: approximately 9-day PBMC culture with coronavirus spike peptide pools or control peptides (ViraFEST assay). The source of the sample is a study of vaccination and CD4 T cells after COVID-19. Researchers used the Oncomine TCR Beta short-read assay to sequence DNA from cultured CD4+ T cells. TCRdb called the PCR reads again in MiXCR, with one record for every CDR3 protein. Among 12,000 or so distinct CDR3 sequences listed, about 50% were seen once. CDR1 is DFQATT, CDR2 SNEGSKA, per germline (reference sequence). The CDR3 contains 13 residues. After removal of 4 bases from V and 7 bases from J, the junction contained 5 bases not matched to a gene.

The origin of this receptor is a human donor who had recovered from COVID-19. The rearrangement joins TRBV20-1 to TRBJ2-2; 8 nucleotides match TRBD1. The sample taken for sequencing was CD4+ T cells from blood, cultured in vitro. The CDR3 is CSATGGRDGELFF. The CDR3 region has the DNA TGCAGTGCTACAGGGGGCCGGGACGGGGAGCTGTTTTTT.